This is a list of T cell receptor beta chains from one sample in a study of T cell responses to AZD1222 COVID-19 vaccine. Method: immunoSEQ multiplex PCR; TCRdb's copy keeps in-frame clones and lacks some. The repertoire holds roughly 150,000 clones, with 75% to 90% as singletons. Sequencing was performed on peripheral blood, taken after recovery from COVID-19. These receptors came from an adult who had recovered from COVID-19. Each CDR3 is given with its conserved first and last residue. The D gene is left open where the match is weak. Expanded clones get a size class; other rows say once, few or many, or leave the size out.

CDR3 DNA,CDR3 protein,clone size,CDR3 length,V gene,D gene,J gene
TGTGCCAGCTCGCGGGACAGGGGTCAAGAGACCCAGTACTTC,CASSRDRGQETQYF,once,14,TRBV18,TRBD1,TRBJ2-5
TGCGCCAGCAGTCCCCTGAACACCGGGGAGCTGTTTTTT,CASSPLNTGELFF,NA,13,TRBV10-2,NA,TRBJ2-2
TGTGCCAGCAGCTTAGGCGGGCAGGGCACAGATACGCAGTATTTT,CASSLGGQGTDTQYF,NA,15,TRBV13,NA,TRBJ2-3
TGTGCCAGCGGTATCGGGAATGGGGCCAAAAACATTCAGTACTTC,CASGIGNGAKNIQYF,NA,15,TRBV6-4,NA,TRBJ2-4
TGTGCCAGCAGTTACGCGGCTAGCGGGGGGTGGGAGCAGTACTTC,CASSYAASGGWEQYF,NA,15,TRBV6-6,TRBD2,TRBJ2-7
TGTGCCAGCAGGAAAGGACAGGCTAGCAATCAGCCCCAGCATTTT,CASRKGQASNQPQHF,once,15,TRBV2,TRBD1,TRBJ1-5
TGCGCCAGCGGACAGGTCCAAGAGACCCAGTACTTC,CASGQVQETQYF,NA,12,TRBV5-1,TRBD1,TRBJ2-5
TGTGCCAGCAGTCAGGTGCCCGGTGGAAACACCATATATTTT,CASSQVPGGNTIYF,NA,14,TRBV2,NA,TRBJ1-3
TGCAGCGTTTCCGCGGCCGCTGGAAACACCATATATTTT,CSVSAAAGNTIYF,NA,13,TRBV29-1,NA,TRBJ1-3
TGTGCCAGCAGTGAACAGGGGAAATCTGGGGCCAACGTCCTGACTTTC,CASSEQGKSGANVLTF,NA,16,TRBV2,NA,TRBJ2-6
TGTGCCAGCATTGGTGGGCAGCCCCAGCATTTT,CASIGGQPQHF,NA,11,TRBV27,NA,TRBJ1-5
TGTGCCAGCAGTGGTGGGACAGGGATCTACGAGCAGTACTTC,CASSGGTGIYEQYF,NA,14,TRBV6-2/TRBV6-3,TRBD1,TRBJ2-7
TGTGCCGGGAATACAGGGAGTACAGATACGCAGTATTTT,CAGNTGSTDTQYF,NA,13,TRBV7-9,NA,TRBJ2-3
TGTGCCAGCAGCCAAGGTGGATGGGGGTTGCACTATGGCTACACCTTC,CASSQGGWGLHYGYTF,NA,16,TRBV3-1/TRBV3-2,NA,TRBJ1-2
TGTGCCAGCAGCCTGGAGCGGCGAACCCTCCACTTT,CASSLERRTLHF,NA,12,TRBV6-5,NA,TRBJ1-6
TGTGCCAGCAGTTTTGACACGTCGGGGACCCAGTACTTC,CASSFDTSGTQYF,NA,13,TRBV27,NA,TRBJ2-5
TGTGCCAGCAGCTTACCGGGACTAGCGGGTTTAAAGACCCAGTACTTC,CASSLPGLAGLKTQYF,NA,16,TRBV7-9,TRBD2,TRBJ2-5
TGTGCCAGCAGTTACGCCCCCGGGACGATAGATACGCAGTATTTT,CASSYAPGTIDTQYF,NA,15,TRBV6-5,NA,TRBJ2-3
TGTGCTAGTGGTAACGGACTGTCCTACGAGCAGTACTTC,CASGNGLSYEQYF,NA,13,TRBV12-5,NA,TRBJ2-7
TGTGCCAGCAGCCAAGTAACAGGGGCCCTATCTAACTATGGCTACACCTTC,CASSQVTGALSNYGYTF,NA,17,TRBV3-1/TRBV3-2,TRBD1,TRBJ1-2
TGTGCCAGCAGTGAGACAGGAGCAGCTAACTATGGCTACACCTTC,CASSETGAANYGYTF,NA,15,TRBV2,NA,TRBJ1-2
TGTGCCAGCAGCGTAGGTAGGGGAGGGCCCCCCTACGAGCAGTACTTC,CASSVGRGGPPYEQYF,NA,16,TRBV9,TRBD2,TRBJ2-7
TGTGCCAGCAGTTTACCGACAGGGTCAGATACGCAGTATTTT,CASSLPTGSDTQYF,NA,14,TRBV28,TRBD1,TRBJ2-3
TGTGCCAGCAGTTTATCTGCACACGGCGAGCAGTACTTC,CASSLSAHGEQYF,NA,13,TRBV28,NA,TRBJ2-7
TGTGCCAGCACCCTAGATCTTGGGCCGGTGACTGAAGCTTTCTTT,CASTLDLGPVTEAFF,NA,15,TRBV5-4,NA,TRBJ1-1
TGTGCCAGCAGTTGGGGAACCACTCCCCCCGGGGAGCTGTTTTTT,CASSWGTTPPGELFF,NA,15,TRBV6-5,NA,TRBJ2-2
TGCAGCGTTGCTGGGGGCGTTTCCTACAATGAGCAGTTCTTC,CSVAGGVSYNEQFF,NA,14,TRBV29-1,NA,TRBJ2-1
TGTGCCAGCAGCCCACTGCGGGACAGGGAGAACACTGAAGCTTTCTTT,CASSPLRDRENTEAFF,NA,16,TRBV11-1,TRBD1,TRBJ1-1
TGTGCCAGCAGCTTGGGAAGCGTAGACCAAGAGACCCAGTACTTC,CASSLGSVDQETQYF,NA,15,TRBV5-4,NA,TRBJ2-5
TGTGCCAGCTCACCTGCCGGGACAGGCCTGAATGAAAAACTGTTTTTT,CASSPAGTGLNEKLFF,NA,16,TRBV18,TRBD1,TRBJ1-4